These T cell receptor beta chains were read from a single sample in a study of blood T cell repertoires in COVID-19. Profiling relied on immunoSEQ multiplex PCR, and the TCRdb table lists in-frame clones only, not all of them. The table records about 180,000 clones, about 81% of them present only once. What was sequenced was peripheral blood. The receptors were sampled from a woman aged 80 or older with COVID-19, enrolled during active disease. Both conserved end residues are part of each CDR3. D genes are given only for firm matches. A row's size may be missing; if present it is once, few, many or a size class.

V: TRBV2
size: NA
D: NA
J: TRBJ1-3
CDR3: CASSVGGTGNTIYF
DNA: TGTGCCAGCAGCGTAGGGGGTACTGGAAACACCATATATTTT

V: TRBV5-1
size: NA
D: NA
J: TRBJ1-1
CDR3: CASSATANTEAFF
DNA: TGCGCCAGCAGCGCGACAGCGAACACTGAAGCTTTCTTT

V: TRBV21-1
size: NA
D: NA
J: TRBJ2-5
CDR3: CASSKAPGGETQYF
DNA: TGTGCCAGCAGCAAAGCGCCTGGGGGGGAGACCCAGTACTTC

V: TRBV7-8
size: NA
D: NA
J: TRBJ1-2
CDR3: CASSSSTGANYGYTF
DNA: TGTGCCAGTAGCTCCTCAACAGGAGCCAACTATGGCTACACCTTC

V: TRBV3-1/TRBV3-2
size: NA
D: TRBD2
J: TRBJ2-1
CDR3: CASSQSLSSGGFSTSYNEQFF
DNA: TGTGCCAGCAGCCAATCCTTGTCAAGCGGGGGGTTCAGTACCTCCTACAATGAGCAGTTCTTC

V: TRBV4-3
size: once
D: NA
J: TRBJ2-1
CDR3: CASSQLVSSYNEQFF
DNA: TGCGCCAGCAGCCAATTGGTTAGCTCCTACAATGAGCAGTTCTTC

V: TRBV19
size: NA
D: TRBD1
J: TRBJ1-1
CDR3: CASSNRQGDTEAFF
DNA: TGTGCCAGTAGTAATCGACAGGGTGATACTGAAGCTTTCTTT

V: TRBV4-2
size: NA
D: TRBD1
J: TRBJ1-4
CDR3: CASSQEGGRDEKLFF
DNA: TGTGCCAGCAGCCAAGAAGGGGGCCGGGATGAAAAACTGTTTTTT

V: TRBV13
size: NA
D: TRBD2
J: TRBJ2-7
CDR3: CASRPAGGTYEQYF
DNA: TGTGCCAGCAGACCAGCGGGGGGCACCTACGAGCAGTACTTC

V: TRBV24-1
size: NA
D: TRBD2
J: TRBJ2-3
CDR3: CATSDPAGTIRTDTQYF
DNA: TGTGCCACCAGTGATCCCGCCGGGACTATTCGCACAGATACGCAGTATTTT

V: TRBV27
size: NA
D: TRBD1
J: TRBJ2-1
CDR3: CASSRDRGSYNEQFF
DNA: TGTGCCAGCAGTCGAGACAGGGGCTCCTACAATGAGCAGTTCTTC

V: TRBV29-1
size: NA
D: NA
J: TRBJ2-1
CDR3: CSYQGSTEQFF
DNA: TGCAGCTACCAAGGGAGCACTGAGCAGTTCTTC

V: TRBV2
size: NA
D: NA
J: TRBJ2-7
CDR3: CASSGAGAGEQYF
DNA: TGTGCCAGCAGTGGCGCGGGGGCAGGGGAGCAGTACTTC

V: TRBV28
size: NA
D: TRBD1
J: TRBJ2-3
CDR3: CASSLGTGSDTQYF
DNA: TGTGCCAGCAGTTTGGGGACAGGGTCAGATACGCAGTATTTT

V: TRBV5-8
size: NA
D: NA
J: TRBJ2-2
CDR3: CASSLGWSTGELFF
DNA: TGTGCCAGCAGCTTGGGATGGAGCACCGGGGAGCTGTTTTTT

V: TRBV7-2
size: NA
D: TRBD1
J: TRBJ2-5
CDR3: CASSLNRGETQYF
DNA: TGTGCCAGCAGCTTAAACAGGGGAGAGACCCAGTACTTC

V: TRBV11-2
size: NA
D: TRBD2
J: TRBJ2-1
CDR3: CASSLAGLAGAGDEQFF
DNA: TGTGCCAGCAGCTTAGCAGGACTAGCGGGGGCCGGGGATGAGCAGTTCTTC

V: TRBV5-4
size: NA
D: NA
J: TRBJ2-3
CDR3: CASSLVEADTQYF
DNA: TGTGCCAGCAGCTTGGTCGAGGCAGATACGCAGTATTTT

V: TRBV5-1
size: NA
D: TRBD1
J: TRBJ2-1
CDR3: CASGSQGAGFDEQFF
DNA: TGCGCCAGCGGATCACAGGGGGCGGGTTTCGATGAGCAGTTCTTC

V: TRBV3-1/TRBV3-2
size: NA
D: NA
J: TRBJ2-7
CDR3: CASSRLYEQYF
DNA: TGTGCCAGCAGCCGGCTGTACGAGCAGTACTTC

V: TRBV7-8
size: NA
D: TRBD1
J: TRBJ1-4
CDR3: CASSFGTGGEKLFF
DNA: TGTGCCAGCAGCTTCGGGACAGGGGGCGAAAAACTGTTTTTT

V: TRBV7-7
size: NA
D: TRBD2
J: TRBJ2-2
CDR3: CASSSTSGDGAGELFF
DNA: TGTGCCAGCAGCTCGACTAGCGGGGACGGGGCCGGGGAGCTGTTTTTT

V: TRBV19
size: NA
D: NA
J: TRBJ1-5
CDR3: CASSPQSQPQHF
DNA: TGTGCCAGTAGTCCACAGAGTCAGCCCCAGCATTTT

V: TRBV21-1
size: NA
D: NA
J: TRBJ2-7
CDR3: CASSWDQGARYEQYF
DNA: TGTGCCAGCAGCTGGGATCAGGGGGCACGCTACGAGCAGTACTTC

V: TRBV28
size: once
D: TRBD2
J: TRBJ2-5
CDR3: CASSLLRAGLQETQYF
DNA: TGTGCCAGCAGTTTACTTCGAGCGGGGCTACAAGAGACCCAGTACTTC

V: TRBV3-1/TRBV3-2
size: NA
D: TRBD2
J: TRBJ2-7
CDR3: CASSPSLAHSSYEQYF
DNA: TGTGCCAGCAGCCCGTCACTAGCGCACAGCTCCTACGAGCAGTACTTC

V: TRBV28
size: few
D: TRBD2
J: TRBJ2-5
CDR3: CASSLSSGTAQETQYF
DNA: TGTGCCAGCAGTTTATCTAGCGGGACCGCCCAAGAGACCCAGTACTTC

V: TRBV9
size: NA
D: TRBD2
J: TRBJ2-1
CDR3: CASSPRIASGRGNEQFF
DNA: TGTGCCAGCAGCCCCCGTATAGCTAGCGGGAGGGGTAATGAGCAGTTCTTC

V: TRBV5-5
size: NA
D: NA
J: TRBJ2-7
CDR3: CASSLADRSGEQYF
DNA: TGTGCCAGCAGCTTGGCGGACAGAAGTGGAGAGCAGTACTTC

V: TRBV18
size: NA
D: TRBD2
J: TRBJ2-7
CDR3: CASSLTSGSYEQYF
DNA: TGTGCCAGCTCACTGACTAGCGGGTCCTACGAGCAGTACTTC